Below are 22 T cell receptor beta chains sequenced from a single sample in a study of CD8 T cells in Susac syndrome. Reverse transcription used roughly 0.45 to 1 ug RNA and random hexamers. In TCRdb, the immunoSEQ multiplex PCR reads were re-called with MiXCR into one record per CDR3 protein. Of about 250,000 distinct CDR3 sequences in the sample, approximately 92% are singletons; the top ten hold approximately 0.07%. Sequenced material: CD4+ T cells from PBMCs. These receptor sequences come from a human donor with multiple sclerosis.

The CDR3 nucleotides read TGTGCCAGCAGTTACGCCCAAAATCGACAGGGGTGGAACTATGGCTACACCTTC. Translated: CASSYAQNRQGWNYGYTF. The chain employs TRBV6-5 and TRBJ1-2; 8 nucleotides line up with TRBD1. The CDR3 length is 18 residues. Germline trimming cut 2 bases from V and 2 bases from J; bases unmatched to any gene: 13. The V gene's germline CDR1 is MNHEY and CDR2 SVGAGI.

The chain uses TRBV12-3 or TRBV12-4 and TRBJ2-1; tentative D call: TRBD2 (6 bases). The CDR3 is 13 residues long. Trimming left V 5 bases short and J 7 bases short, with 12 bases between. The CDR3 loop is CASSDLAGNEQFF. The CDR3 DNA is TGTGCCAGCAGTGACCTGGCGGGGAATGAGCAGTTCTTC.

The chain couples TRBV7-2 to TRBJ2-3; 15 nucleotides line up with TRBD2. The CDR3 sequence is 16 residues long. Trimming removed 3 bases from V and 5 bases from J; junction bases left unmatched: 3. Germline CDR1 is SGHTA and CDR2 is FQGNSA. CDR3 protein: CASSFAGLAGGDTQYF. The CDR3 bases are TGTGCCAGCAGCTTCGCGGGACTAGCGGGGGGAGATACGCAGTATTTT.

This sequence joins TRBV29-1 and TRBJ2-7; possible D gene TRBD1, 6 bases. Per germline, CDR1 SQVTM and CDR2 ANQGSEA. V was trimmed by 3 bases and J by 5 bases, leaving 11 bases between them. The CDR3 contains 12 residues. As DNA, the CDR3 is TGCAGCGTTGACAGGGGCCCCGACGAGCAGTACTTC. Its translation is CSVDRGPDEQYF.

The V and J genes are TRBV20-1 and TRBJ2-1; possible D gene TRBD1, 5 bases. There are 14 residues in the CDR3. V was trimmed by 2 bases and J by 9 bases, leaving 17 bases between them. Germline loops: CDR1 DFQATT, CDR2 SNEGSKA (reference sequence). This CDR3 reads CSARKGASDGEQFF. CDR3 sequence (DNA): TGCAGTGCTAGAAAAGGGGCTTCCGACGGTGAGCAGTTCTTC.

This clonotype has just one count. V usage is TRBV5-1 and J usage is TRBJ1-1; D is unclear. V shed 3 bases and J shed 1 base, with 10 bases lying between them. Germline CDR1 is SGHRS and CDR2 is YFSETQ. The CDR3 runs 14 residues. DNA of the CDR3: TGCGCCAGCAGCTGGTCGGGGAGGAACACTGAAGCTTTCTTT. Protein product: CASSWSGRNTEAFF.

The CDR3 region is CASSVDGGGREIQYF. CDR3 in DNA: TGTGCCAGCAGCGTAGATGGAGGGGGCCGGGAGATTCAGTACTTC. The chain employs TRBV9 and TRBJ2-4; weak D call: TRBD1 (7 bases). The CDR3 is made up of 15 amino acids. Germline CDR1 SGDLS, CDR2 YYNGEE. Between the trimmed V and J ends, which lost 0 bases and 10 bases, there was a span of 17 bases.

CDR3 in amino acids: CSVLQGRHEQYF. In DNA, the CDR3 is TGCAGCGTTCTCCAGGGTAGACACGAGCAGTACTTC. The J gene is TRBJ2-7, the V gene TRBV29-1, with D possibly being TRBD1 (5 bases). The V and J ends lost 5 bases and 5 bases respectively, with 13 bases between them. The CDR3 spans 12 residues. Germline V gene sequence: CDR1 SQVTM, CDR2 ANQGSEA.

CDR3 in amino acids: CASSLTPMAKYF. CDR3 nucleotide sequence: TGTGCCAGCAGCCTCACCCCAATGGCGAAGTACTTC. This chain joins TRBV13 and TRBJ2-7; D ambiguous. The V end was cut by 5 bases, the J end by 11 bases, with 16 bases between. Germline V CDR1 and CDR2: PRHDT, FYEKMQ (reference sequence). The CDR3 is made up of 12 amino acids. Together with reference TRBV13 and TRBJ2-7, the CDR3 gives the full variable domain: AAGVIQSPRHLIKEKRETATLKCYPIPRHDTVYWYQQGPGQDPQFLISFYEKMQSDKGSIPDRFSAQQFSDYHSELNMSSLELGDSALYFCASSLTPMAKYFGPGTRLTVT.

The chain joins TRBV29-1 to TRBJ1-2; D might be TRBD1 (5 bases). Germline CDR1 is SQVTM and CDR2 is ANQGSEA. This CDR3 comprises 12 residues. Trimming stripped 7 bases from V and 8 bases from J, with 17 bases between. CDR3 nucleotides: TGCAGCGCCTCCCCTGAGGGGCTAGGCTACACCTTC. This encodes CSASPEGLGYTF.

The chain has TRBV20-1 and TRBJ2-2; 7 nucleotides align to TRBD1. The CDR3 contains 14 residues. J lost 2 bases, V lost 3 bases, and 3 bases had no gene match. Germline V lookup: CDR1 DFQATT, CDR2 SNEGSKA (reference sequence). The CDR3: CSARGTANTGELFF. The DNA for the CDR3 is TGCAGTGCTAGGGGGACAGCCAACACCGGGGAGCTGTTTTTT.

This clonotype occurred a few times. The chain carries TRBV25-1 and TRBJ1-1; D is uncertain. Per the germline V gene, CDR1 is MGHDK and CDR2 is SYGVNS. V lost 2 bases and J 1 base, leaving 5 bases between the germline ends. The CDR3 is made up of 13 amino acids. The CDR3 DNA is TGTGCCAGCAGTGAAACTCCGAACACTGAAGCTTTCTTT. As protein: CASSETPNTEAFF.

This chain uses TRBV15 with TRBJ2-1; a weak D match, TRBD2 (6 bases). CDR1 LNHNV and CDR2 YYDKDF come from the germline V gene (reference sequence). CDR3 length equals 16 residues. Trimming shortened V by 3 bases and J by 3 bases, and 15 bases separated the two germline ends. The CDR3 loop is CATSRGSLGGYNEQFF. The DNA of the CDR3 is TGTGCCACCAGCAGGGGATCTCTCGGGGGCTACAATGAGCAGTTCTTC.

The chain employs TRBV6-5 and TRBJ2-3; D not certain. Germline loops: CDR1 MNHEY, CDR2 SVGAGI. The CDR3 contains 13 residues. V shed 6 bases and J shed 0 bases, with 7 bases lying between them. CDR3 residues: CASRTSSTDTQYF. The CDR3 DNA reads as TGTGCCAGCAGAACAAGTAGCACAGATACGCAGTATTTT.

The chain is built from TRBV6-6 and TRBJ1-1, with 9 positions matching TRBD1. The CDR3 has 16 residues. Germline loops: CDR1 MNHNY, CDR2 SVGAGI (reference sequence). V dropped 6 bases and J dropped 1; count of bases not matched to a gene: 9. DNA for the CDR3: TGTGCCAGCAGGAAAGACAGGGGGAATGGGAACACTGAAGCTTTCTTT. It encodes CASRKDRGNGNTEAFF.

This chain links TRBV7-2 with TRBJ1-6; tentative D call: TRBD1 (5 bases). Germline assignment: CDR1 SGHTA and CDR2 FQGNSA. This CDR3 is 15 amino acids long. V lost 3 bases and J 9 bases, leaving 15 bases between the germline ends. The CDR3, as DNA: TGTGCCAGCAGCTTCCCCCGGGGGACTGGTTCACCCCTCCACTTT. Encoded protein: CASSFPRGTGSPLHF.

The chain carries TRBV6-4 and TRBJ2-1, with 10 bases that match TRBD2. CDR3 length: 16 amino acids. Germline V lookup: CDR1 MRHNA, CDR2 SNTAGT. V lost 3 bases to trimming and J lost 1 base; unmatched junction nucleotides: 3. The CDR3 reads CASSEELAGSYNEQFF. The CDR3 coding sequence is TGTGCCAGCAGTGAGGAACTAGCGGGGTCCTACAATGAGCAGTTCTTC.

The V call is TRBV5-4, the J call TRBJ2-1; 11 bases line up with TRBD2. The CDR3 totals 16 residues. Germline-derived CDR1 and CDR2 are SGHNT and YYREEE (reference sequence). V lost 5 bases and J lost 4; bases outside the gene matches: 8. DNA of the CDR3: TGTGCCAGCAGGCCGGGACTAGCGGAAATTTACAATGAGCAGTTCTTC. Translating it yields CASRPGLAEIYNEQFF.

The J gene is TRBJ1-1, the V gene TRBV5-1; 7 bases map to TRBD1. This CDR3 spans 14 amino acids. Trimming cost V 2 bases and J 6 bases; bases outside gene matches: 7. Per germline, CDR1 SGHRS and CDR2 YFSETQ. CDR3 loop: CASSFDTGVAEAFF. The CDR3, as DNA: TGCGCCAGCAGCTTCGACACAGGGGTGGCTGAAGCTTTCTTT.

The V call is TRBV6-5, the J call TRBJ1-2; D possibly corresponds to TRBD1 (5 bases). Trimming cost V 6 bases and J 1 base, with 9 bases left between them. This CDR3 is 13 amino acids long. Germline lookup yields CDR1 MNHEY and CDR2 SVGAGI. The CDR3 bases are TGTGCCAGCAGCCGACAGATTAACTATGGCTACACCTTC. Amino acids: CASSRQINYGYTF.

V and J are TRBV3-1 and TRBJ2-6; no reliable D call. Germline V gene lookup returns CDR1 LGHDT and CDR2 YNNKEL (reference sequence). CDR3 length: 16 amino acids. The V end was cut by 1 base, the J end by 2 bases, with 9 bases between. The CDR3 loop is CASSQGIGPGANVLTF. The CDR3 nucleotides are TGTGCCAGCAGCCAAGGGATAGGGCCTGGGGCCAACGTCCTGACTTTC.

For the CDR3, the DNA is TGCGCCAGCAGCTTGCGCCGAGGGCAGTATTTT. It is translated as CASSLRRGQYF. V gene TRBV5-1 combines with J gene TRBJ2-3; D unresolved. The CDR3 runs 11 residues. The germline V and J ends were trimmed by 1 base and 11 bases, with 8 bases remaining between them. The germline CDR1 and CDR2 sequences are SGHRS and YFSETQ.